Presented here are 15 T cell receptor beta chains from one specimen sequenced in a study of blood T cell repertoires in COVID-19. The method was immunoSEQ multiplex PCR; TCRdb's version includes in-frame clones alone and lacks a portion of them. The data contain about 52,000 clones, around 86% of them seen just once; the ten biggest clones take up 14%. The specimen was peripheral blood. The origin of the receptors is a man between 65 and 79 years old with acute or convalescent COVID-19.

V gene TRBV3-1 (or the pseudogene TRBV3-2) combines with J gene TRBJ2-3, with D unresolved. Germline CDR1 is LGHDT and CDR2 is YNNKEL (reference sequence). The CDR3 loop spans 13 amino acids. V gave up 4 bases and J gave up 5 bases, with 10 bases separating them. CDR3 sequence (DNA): TGTGCCAGCAGCCCTCAACTTCAAGATACGCAGTATTTT. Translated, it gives CASSPQLQDTQYF.

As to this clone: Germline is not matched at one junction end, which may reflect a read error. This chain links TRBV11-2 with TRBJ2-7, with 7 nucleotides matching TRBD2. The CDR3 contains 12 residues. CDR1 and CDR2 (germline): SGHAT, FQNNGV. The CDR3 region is CASSLGGSGTNF. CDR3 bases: TGTGCCAGCAGCTTAGGCGGCAGCGGGACCAACTTC.

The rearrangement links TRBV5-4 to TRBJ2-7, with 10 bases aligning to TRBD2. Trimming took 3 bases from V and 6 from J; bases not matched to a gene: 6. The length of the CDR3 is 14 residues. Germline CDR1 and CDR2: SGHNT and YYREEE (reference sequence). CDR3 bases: TGTGCCAGCAGCTCAGGACTAGCGGCCGGCGAGCAGTACTTC. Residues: CASSSGLAAGEQYF.

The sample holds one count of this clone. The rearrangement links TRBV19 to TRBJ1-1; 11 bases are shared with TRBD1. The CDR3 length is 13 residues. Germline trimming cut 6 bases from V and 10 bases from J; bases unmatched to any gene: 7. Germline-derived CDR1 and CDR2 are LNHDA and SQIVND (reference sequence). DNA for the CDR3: TGTGCCAGTAGCTTGGGACAGGGGGGGGTAGCTTTCTTT. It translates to CASSLGQGGVAFF.

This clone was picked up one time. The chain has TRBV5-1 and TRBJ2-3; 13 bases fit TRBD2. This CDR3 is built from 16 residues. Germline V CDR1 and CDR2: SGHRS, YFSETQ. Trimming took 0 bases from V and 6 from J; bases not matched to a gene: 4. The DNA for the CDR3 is TGCGCCAGCAGCTTGGTCACGGGACTAGCGGGGGATACGCAGTATTTT. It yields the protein CASSLVTGLAGDTQYF.

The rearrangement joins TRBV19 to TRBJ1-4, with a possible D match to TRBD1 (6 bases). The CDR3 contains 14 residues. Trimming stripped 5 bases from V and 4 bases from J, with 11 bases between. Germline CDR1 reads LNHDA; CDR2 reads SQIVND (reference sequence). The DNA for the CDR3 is TGTGCCAGTAGTCCGACAGGAAATAATGAAAAACTGTTTTTT. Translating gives CASSPTGNNEKLFF.

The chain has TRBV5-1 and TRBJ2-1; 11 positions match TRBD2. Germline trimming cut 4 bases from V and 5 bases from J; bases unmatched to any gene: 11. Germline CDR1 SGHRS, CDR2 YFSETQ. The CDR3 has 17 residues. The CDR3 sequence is CASSPSTGTSGNNEQFF. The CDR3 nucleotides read TGCGCCAGCAGCCCCTCCACCGGGACTAGCGGCAACAATGAGCAGTTCTTC.

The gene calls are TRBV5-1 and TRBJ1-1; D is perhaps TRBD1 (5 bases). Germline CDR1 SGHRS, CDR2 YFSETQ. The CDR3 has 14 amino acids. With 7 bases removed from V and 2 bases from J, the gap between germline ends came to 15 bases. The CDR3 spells CASASGFQNTEAFF. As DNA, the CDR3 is TGCGCCAGCGCCTCAGGGTTTCAAAACACTGAAGCTTTCTTT.

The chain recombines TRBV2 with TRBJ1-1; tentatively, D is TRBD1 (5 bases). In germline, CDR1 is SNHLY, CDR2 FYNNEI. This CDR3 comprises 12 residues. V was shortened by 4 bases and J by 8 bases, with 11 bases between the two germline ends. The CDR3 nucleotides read TGTGCCAGCAGTGCCCGGACACGGGAAGCTTTCTTT. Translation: CASSARTREAFF.

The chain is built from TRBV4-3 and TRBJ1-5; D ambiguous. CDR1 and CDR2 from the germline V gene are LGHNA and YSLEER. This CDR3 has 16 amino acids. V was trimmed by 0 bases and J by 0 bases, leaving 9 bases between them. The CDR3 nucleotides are TGCGCCAGCAGCCAAGATCTCACCTATAGCAATCAGCCCCAGCATTTT. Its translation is CASSQDLTYSNQPQHF.

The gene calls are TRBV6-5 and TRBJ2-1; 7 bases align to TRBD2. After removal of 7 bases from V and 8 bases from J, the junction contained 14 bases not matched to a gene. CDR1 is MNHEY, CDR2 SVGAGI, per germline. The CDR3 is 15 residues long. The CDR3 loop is CASTRGWEGRYEQFF. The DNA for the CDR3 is TGTGCCAGCACCCGGGGGTGGGAGGGGCGGTATGAGCAGTTCTTC.

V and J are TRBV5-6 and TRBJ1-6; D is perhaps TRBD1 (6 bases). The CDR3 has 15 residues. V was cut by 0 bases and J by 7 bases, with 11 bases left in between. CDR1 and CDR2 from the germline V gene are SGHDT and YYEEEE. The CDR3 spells CASSLDVRGNSPLHF. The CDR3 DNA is TGTGCCAGCAGCTTGGATGTCAGGGGCAATTCACCCCTCCACTTT.

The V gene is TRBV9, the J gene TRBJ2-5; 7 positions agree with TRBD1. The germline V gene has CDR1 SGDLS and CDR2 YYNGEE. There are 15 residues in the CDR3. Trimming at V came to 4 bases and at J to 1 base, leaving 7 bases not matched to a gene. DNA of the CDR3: TGTGCCAGCAGCTTCCGGACAGGCGCCCAAGAGACCCAGTACTTC. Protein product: CASSFRTGAQETQYF.

The DNA of the CDR3 is TGTGCCAGCAGCTCCCGACCGGGACAGATGAACACTGAAGCTTTCTTT. This translates into CASSSRPGQMNTEAFF. The chain combines TRBV5-5 with TRBJ1-1, with 7 bases matching TRBD1. V gave up 3 bases and J gave up 0 bases; unmatched junction bases: 8. The CDR3 contains 16 residues. Germline-derived CDR1 and CDR2 are SGHKS and YYEKEE (reference sequence).

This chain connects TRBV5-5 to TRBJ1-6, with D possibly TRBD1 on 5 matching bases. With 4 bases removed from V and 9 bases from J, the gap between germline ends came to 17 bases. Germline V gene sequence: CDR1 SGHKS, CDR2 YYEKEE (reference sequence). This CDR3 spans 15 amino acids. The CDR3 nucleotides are TGTGCCAGCAGCCGACCCGGGACGGGACTTTCACCCCTCCACTTT. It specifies CASSRPGTGLSPLHF. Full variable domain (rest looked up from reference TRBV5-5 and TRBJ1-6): DAGVTQSPTHLIKTRGQQVTLRCSPISGHKSVSWYQQVLGQGPQFIFQYYEKEERGRGNFPDRFSARQFPNYSSELNVNALLLGDSALYLCASSRPGTGLSPLHFGNGTRLTVT.